These 11 T cell receptor beta chains were sequenced from one sample in a study of T cell responses to AZD1222 COVID-19 vaccine. TCRdb's copy holds only in-frame clones and misses some; the assay was immunoSEQ multiplex PCR. Among approximately 120,000 clones listed, 93% were seen once. The specimen comprised peripheral blood, sampled on day 0 of AZD1222 vaccination. These receptor sequences come from an adult in good health.

The rearrangement links TRBV14 to TRBJ1-2, with D possibly being TRBD1 (6 bases). V dropped 4 bases and J dropped 3 bases, with 6 bases sitting between them. This CDR3 is 12 amino acids long. Germline CDR1 reads SGHDN; CDR2 reads FVKESK. CDR3 loop: CASSPGDYGYTF. CDR3 nucleotides: TGTGCCAGCAGCCCAGGGGACTATGGCTACACCTTC.

The chain links TRBV5-4 to TRBJ1-2, with D tentatively TRBD1 (6 bases). CDR3 length: 15 amino acids. Germline V lookup: CDR1 SGHNT, CDR2 YYREEE (reference sequence). V dropped 4 bases and J dropped 8 bases, with 21 bases sitting between them. Here the CDR3 DNA reads TGTGCCAGCAGCCCGCCGGGGTTCGGGGGCCAAGGCTACACCTTC. Translation gives CASSPPGFGGQGYTF.

The rearrangement links TRBV6-5 to TRBJ1-4; the D gene is possibly TRBD1 (6 bases). The CDR3 length is 14 residues. The germline V gene has CDR1 MNHEY and CDR2 SVGAGI. V was shortened by 5 bases and J by 8 bases, with 15 bases between the two germline ends. The DNA for the CDR3 is TGTGCCAGCAGTAGCCAAACAGGGAGCGAAAAACTGTTTTTT. As protein: CASSSQTGSEKLFF.

V is TRBV6-5 and J is TRBJ1-2; D call uncertain. Trimming left V 6 bases short and J 4 bases short, with 15 bases between. The V gene's germline CDR1 is MNHEY and CDR2 SVGAGI. CDR3 size: 14 residues. CDR3 coding DNA: TGTGCCAGCAGGTCCCAGGTTTTCGGCTATGGCTACACCTTC. Encoded protein: CASRSQVFGYGYTF.

V gene TRBV6-5 combines with J gene TRBJ1-2; 7 bases line up with TRBD1. The CDR3 has 14 amino acids. V was pared by 6 bases and J by 4 bases, with 8 bases of the junction left unmatched. CDR1 MNHEY and CDR2 SVGAGI come from the germline V gene. The CDR3 here is CASRSTGALYGYTF. The CDR3, as DNA: TGTGCCAGCAGATCTACAGGGGCCCTCTATGGCTACACCTTC.

The chain couples TRBV7-9 to TRBJ1-3; D possibly corresponds to TRBD1 (5 bases). The CDR3 has 13 residues. V was shortened by 5 bases and J by 4 bases, with 9 bases between the two germline ends. Germline lookup yields CDR1 SEHNR and CDR2 FQNEAQ (reference sequence). The CDR3: CASSHRSGNTIYF. The CDR3 coding sequence is TGTGCCAGCAGCCACAGGTCCGGAAACACCATATATTTT.

This sequence joins TRBV12-3 or TRBV12-4 and TRBJ2-7; 7 nucleotides line up with TRBD1. There are 13 residues in the CDR3. The ends lost 6 bases at V and 3 bases at J; junction bases unmatched: 5. CDR3 coding DNA: TGTGCCAGCAGCCGGGACAGTTACTACGAGCAGTACTTC. Encoded protein: CASSRDSYYEQYF.

The rearrangement uses TRBV29-1 and TRBJ1-1; D perhaps matches TRBD1 (5 bases). The V end was cut by 6 bases, the J end by 0 bases, with 14 bases between. Germline CDR1 is SQVTM and CDR2 is ANQGSEA. CDR3 length equals 14 residues. CDR3 sequence reads: CSVVTGQMNTEAFF. DNA for the CDR3: TGCAGCGTAGTAACAGGTCAGATGAACACTGAAGCTTTCTTT.

The chain links TRBV30 to TRBJ1-5; 10 nucleotides match TRBD1. Germline loops: CDR1 GTSNPN, CDR2 SVGIG (reference sequence). The J segment lost 0 bases and the V segment lost 2 bases, leaving 16 bases of the junction unmatched. This CDR3 contains 20 residues. The DNA of the CDR3 is TGTGCCTGGAGTCCCCCTGCCGGGACAGGGGCACTTATTAGCAATCAGCCCCAGCATTTT. It encodes CAWSPPAGTGALISNQPQHF.

V gene TRBV6-6 combines with J gene TRBJ1-2; D possibly corresponds to TRBD1 (5 bases). Trimming shortened V by 6 bases and J by 6 bases, and 14 bases separated the two germline ends. This CDR3 comprises 13 residues. The germline CDR1 and CDR2 sequences are MNHNY and SVGAGI (reference sequence). The CDR3 reads CASSSDSIHGYTF. CDR3 sequence (DNA): TGTGCCAGCAGCTCCGACAGTATCCATGGCTACACCTTC.

The chain carries TRBV12-5 and TRBJ1-1, with TRBD1 as a possible D gene (6 bases). Germline V gene sequence: CDR1 LGHNT, CDR2 FRNRAP. V was shortened by 11 bases and J by 0 bases, with 13 bases between the two germline ends. This CDR3 comprises 13 residues. This CDR3 is CAPYRAMNTEAFF. Here the CDR3 DNA reads TGTGCTCCATACAGGGCCATGAACACTGAAGCTTTCTTT.